The 4 T cell receptor beta chains listed next were all sequenced from one sample in a study of spatial heterogeneity in lung cancer. Documented time point: sample taken at primary tumor resection. TCRdb reprocessed the 5' RACE reads with MiXCR, giving one entry per CDR3 protein. The profile covers over 45,000 distinct CDR3 sequences, with approximately 5.7% appearing a single time and 8.5% to 14% taken by the ten largest. The source was PBMCs, collected at surgery. The receptor source for this set is a male donor with early-stage non-small cell lung cancer.

Many counts were recorded for this clonotype. The V call is TRBV15, the J call TRBJ2-5; D gene unclear. The CDR3 is 14 residues long. Trimming took off 1 base at V and 5 bases at J, with 11 bases between the two ends. The germline CDR1 and CDR2 sequences are LNHNV and YYDKDF (reference sequence). CDR3 loop: CATSRAEQGETQYF. CDR3 coding DNA: TGTGCCACCAGCAGAGCGGAACAAGGGGAGACCCAGTACTTC.

This clonotype was found many times. The V and J genes are TRBV25-1 and TRBJ2-3, with D tentatively TRBD2 (6 bases). The germline gives CDR1 MGHDK, CDR2 SYGVNS. Trimming took off 1 base at V and 3 bases at J, with 11 bases between the two ends. CDR3 length: 15 amino acids. The CDR3 spells CASSEFGTRTDTQYF. CDR3 nucleotide sequence: TGTGCCAGCAGTGAATTTGGGACTCGAACAGATACGCAGTATTTT. Filled out from reference TRBV25-1 and TRBJ2-3, the complete variable domain reads EADIYQTPRYLVIGTGKKITLECSQTMGHDKMYWYQQDPGMELHLIHYSYGVNSTEKGDLSSESTVSRIRTEHFPLTLESARPSHTSQYLCASSEFGTRTDTQYFGPGTRLTVL.

This clonotype appeared many times. The J gene is TRBJ2-3, the V gene TRBV7-2, with D hard to call. This CDR3 spans 14 amino acids. Germline-derived CDR1 and CDR2 are SGHTA and FQGNSA. V lost 0 bases, J lost 2 bases, and 6 bases lay in between. The CDR3 DNA follows: TGTGCCAGCAGCTTAGCTCCTATCACAGATACGCAGTATTTT. It specifies CASSLAPITDTQYF.

This clonotype has at least ten counts. The CDR3 nucleotides are TGCGCCAGCAGCCGGACCCTTCATAAAGCGGGAGCCCTAGGAGATACGCAGTATTTT. Translated, it gives CASSRTLHKAGALGDTQYF. J is TRBJ2-3 and V is TRBV5-1, with 8 bases identical to TRBD2. V was clipped by 4 bases and J by 5 bases; unmatched bases: 21. There are 19 residues in the CDR3. CDR1 and CDR2 (germline): SGHRS, YFSETQ.